This TCR beta chain is drawn from a study of PD-L1 blockade in urothelial cancer. Study-wide background: Blood was evaluated 3 weeks (second dose) and 6 weeks after therapy began. Blood gave a median roughly 150,000 T cells.

Some clones are missing from TCRdb's copy, which holds only in-frame ones; the method was immunoSEQ multiplex PCR. This sample has 50,000 or so clones, with 75% to 90% found just once. The sample's time point: pretreatment peripheral blood. The CDR3 length is 10 residues. Germline lookup yields CDR1 SGHNT and CDR2 YENEEA. As to this clone: At one boundary the junction diverges from the germline segment, which might be a read error.

This sequence was found in a man between 50 and 59 years old with urothelial cancer. The V call is TRBV11-3, the J call TRBJ2-7; 11 bases are shared with TRBD1. Sequenced here: PBMCs, sampled around atezolizumab (anti-PD-L1) treatment. The DNA for the CDR3 is TGTGCCAGCAGCCGCGGGACAGGGGGCTTC. Its protein product is CASSRGTGGF.